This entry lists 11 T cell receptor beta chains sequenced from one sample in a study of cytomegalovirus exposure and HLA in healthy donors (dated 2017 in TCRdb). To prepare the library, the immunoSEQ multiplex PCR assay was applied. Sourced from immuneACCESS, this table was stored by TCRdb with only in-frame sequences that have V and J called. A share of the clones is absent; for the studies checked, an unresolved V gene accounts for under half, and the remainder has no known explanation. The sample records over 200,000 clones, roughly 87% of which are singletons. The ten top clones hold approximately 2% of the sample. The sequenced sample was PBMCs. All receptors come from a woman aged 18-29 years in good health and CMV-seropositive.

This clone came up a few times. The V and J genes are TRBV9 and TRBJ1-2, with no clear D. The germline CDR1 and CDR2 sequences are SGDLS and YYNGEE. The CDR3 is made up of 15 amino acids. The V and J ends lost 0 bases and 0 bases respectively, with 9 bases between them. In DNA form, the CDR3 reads TGTGCCAGCAGCGTAGGATCAGGTACTAACTATGGCTACACCTTC. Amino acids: CASSVGSGTNYGYTF.

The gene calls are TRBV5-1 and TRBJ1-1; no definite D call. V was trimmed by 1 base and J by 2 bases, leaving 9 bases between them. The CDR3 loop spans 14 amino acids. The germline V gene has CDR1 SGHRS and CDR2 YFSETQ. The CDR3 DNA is TGCGCCAGCAGCTTGTGGAGGGCCAACACTGAAGCTTTCTTT. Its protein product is CASSLWRANTEAFF.

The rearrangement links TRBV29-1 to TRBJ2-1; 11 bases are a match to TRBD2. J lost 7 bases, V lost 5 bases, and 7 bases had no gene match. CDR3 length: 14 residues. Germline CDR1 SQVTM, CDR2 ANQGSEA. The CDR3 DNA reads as TGCAGCGTTCCCCCGGGACTAGCGGATAATGAGCAGTTCTTC. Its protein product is CSVPPGLADNEQFF.

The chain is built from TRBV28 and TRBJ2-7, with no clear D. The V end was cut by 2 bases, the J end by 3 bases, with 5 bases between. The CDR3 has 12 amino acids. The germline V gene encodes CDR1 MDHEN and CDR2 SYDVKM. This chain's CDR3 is CASSLNSYEQYF. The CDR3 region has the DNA TGTGCCAGCAGTTTAAACAGCTACGAGCAGTACTTC.

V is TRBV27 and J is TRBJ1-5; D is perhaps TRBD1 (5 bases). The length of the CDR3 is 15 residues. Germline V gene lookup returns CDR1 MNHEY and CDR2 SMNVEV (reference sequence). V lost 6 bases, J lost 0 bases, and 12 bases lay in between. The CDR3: CASSPVGGSNQPQHF. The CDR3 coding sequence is TGTGCCAGCAGCCCCGTGGGGGGTAGCAATCAGCCCCAGCATTTT.

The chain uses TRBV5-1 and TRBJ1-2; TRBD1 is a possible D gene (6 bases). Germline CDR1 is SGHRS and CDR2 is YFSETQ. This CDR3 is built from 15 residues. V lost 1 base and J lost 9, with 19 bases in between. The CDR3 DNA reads TGCGCCAGCAGCTTGTCGGGGGGGGCGGCTGATAGCTACACCTTC. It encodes CASSLSGGAADSYTF.

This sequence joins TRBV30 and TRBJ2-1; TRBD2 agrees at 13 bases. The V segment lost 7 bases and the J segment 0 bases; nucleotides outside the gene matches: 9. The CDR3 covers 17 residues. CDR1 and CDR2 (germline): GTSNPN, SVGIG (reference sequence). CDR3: CAFTGTSGESSYNEQFF. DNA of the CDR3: TGTGCCTTCACCGGGACTAGCGGGGAAAGCTCCTACAATGAGCAGTTCTTC.

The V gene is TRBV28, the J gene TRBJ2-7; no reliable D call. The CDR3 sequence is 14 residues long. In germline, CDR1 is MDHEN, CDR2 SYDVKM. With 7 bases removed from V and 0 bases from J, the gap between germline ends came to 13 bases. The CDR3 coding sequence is TGTGCCAGCATGAGCTCCGGTGGCTCCTACGAGCAGTACTTC. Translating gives CASMSSGGSYEQYF.

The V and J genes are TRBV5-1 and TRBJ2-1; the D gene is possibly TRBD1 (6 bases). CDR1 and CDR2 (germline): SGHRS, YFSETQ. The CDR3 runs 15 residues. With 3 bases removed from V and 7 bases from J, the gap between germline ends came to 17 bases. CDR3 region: CASSSRPRDMNEQFF. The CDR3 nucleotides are TGCGCCAGCAGCTCCCGCCCCCGGGACATGAATGAGCAGTTCTTC.

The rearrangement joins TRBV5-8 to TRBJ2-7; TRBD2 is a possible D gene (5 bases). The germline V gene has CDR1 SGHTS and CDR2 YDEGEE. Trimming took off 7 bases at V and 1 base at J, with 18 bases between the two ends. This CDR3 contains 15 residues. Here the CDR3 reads CASPSRGWMSYEQYF. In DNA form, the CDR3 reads TGTGCCAGCCCCTCGAGAGGGTGGATGTCCTACGAGCAGTACTTC. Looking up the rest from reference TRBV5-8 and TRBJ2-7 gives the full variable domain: EAGVTQSPTHLIKTRGQQATLRCSPISGHTSVYWYQQALGLGLQFLLWYDEGEERNRGNFPPRFSGRQFPNYSSELNVNALELEDSALYLCASPSRGWMSYEQYFGPGTRLTVT.

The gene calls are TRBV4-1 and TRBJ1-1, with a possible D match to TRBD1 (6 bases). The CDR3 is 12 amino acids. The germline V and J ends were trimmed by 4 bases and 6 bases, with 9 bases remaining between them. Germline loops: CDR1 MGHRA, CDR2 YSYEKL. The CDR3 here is CASSLQGAEAFF. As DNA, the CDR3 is TGCGCCAGCAGCCTACAGGGTGCTGAAGCTTTCTTT.